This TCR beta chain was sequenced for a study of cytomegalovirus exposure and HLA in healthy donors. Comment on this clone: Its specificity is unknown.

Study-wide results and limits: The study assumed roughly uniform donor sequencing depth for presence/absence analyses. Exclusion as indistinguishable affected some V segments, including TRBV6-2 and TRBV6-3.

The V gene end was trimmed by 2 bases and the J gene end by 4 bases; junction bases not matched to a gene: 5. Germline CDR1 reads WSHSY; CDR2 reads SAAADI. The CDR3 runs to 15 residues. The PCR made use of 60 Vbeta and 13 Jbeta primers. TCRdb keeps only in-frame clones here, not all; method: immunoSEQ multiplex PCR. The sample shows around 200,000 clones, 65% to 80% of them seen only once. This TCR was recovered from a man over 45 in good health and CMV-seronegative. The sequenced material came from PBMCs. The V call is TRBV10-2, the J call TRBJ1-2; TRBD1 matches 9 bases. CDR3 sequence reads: CASSEEGQGSYGYTF. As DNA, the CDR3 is TGCGCCAGCAGTGAGGAGGGACAGGGAAGCTATGGCTACACCTTC.